This record looks at one T cell receptor beta chain sequence and its context. The data stem from a study of cytomegalovirus exposure and HLA in healthy donors. This CDR3 is built from 14 residues. Germline V CDR1 and CDR2: ENHRY, SYGVKD. Between the trimmed V and J ends, which lost 3 bases and 7 bases, there was a span of 15 bases. 13 Jbeta primers and 60 Vbeta primers were used for the PCR. Generated by immunoSEQ multiplex PCR, the TCRdb table keeps only in-frame clones and is missing some. This table holds under 200,000 clones, over 70% found once. This chain uses TRBV10-3 with TRBJ1-1; perhaps TRBD1 as D (6 bases). Sequenced material: PBMCs. This TCR derives from a woman aged 25-40 years in good health and CMV-seronegative. In DNA form, the CDR3 reads TGTGCCATCAGTGACTTTAACAGGGTAGATGAAGCTTTCTTT. It encodes CAISDFNRVDEAFF.